This T cell receptor beta chain was sequenced in a study of cytomegalovirus exposure and HLA in healthy donors. The overall study: There were fewer than 130 million unique TCR beta sequences, drawn from about 190 million T cells, in an earlier analysis.

Germline V gene lookup returns CDR1 SGHRS and CDR2 YFSETQ. The CDR3 has 18 residues. J was trimmed by 2 bases and V by 0 bases; bases with no gene match: 10. PCR amplification relied on 60 Vbeta primers (plus 13 Jbeta primers). The data were produced by immunoSEQ multiplex PCR, yet TCRdb's version contains in-frame clones alone and is incomplete. The sample has 40,000 to 60,000 clones, and its top ten clones hold roughly 25%. V usage is TRBV5-1 and J usage is TRBJ2-7; 11 bases align to TRBD1. The material sequenced was PBMCs. The sequence derives from a man aged 40-49 years in good health and CMV-seropositive. CDR3 protein: CASSLGPPRDRGTYEQYF. CDR3 nucleotides: TGCGCCAGCAGCTTGGGGCCGCCTCGGGACAGGGGGACCTACGAGCAGTACTTC.